This TCR beta chain was recovered during a study of cytomegalovirus exposure and HLA in healthy donors. Study-wide results and caveats: Follow-up analysis later connected one missense variant in DCLRE1C with trimming of TCR beta V- and J-genes.

The primer mix had 60 Vbeta and 13 Jbeta primers. Clones were sequenced by immunoSEQ multiplex PCR, and TCRdb holds only the in-frame ones, with some missing. The table has roughly 120,000 clones, approximately 77% seen once. This clone has only a few counts. Antigen unknown. This TCR came from a man in his forties or fifties in good health and CMV-seropositive. The specimen was PBMCs.

CDR3 DNA: TGCGCCAGCAGCCCTCAGGGCAATCAAGAGACCCAGTACTTC. Its translation: CASSPQGNQETQYF. V usage is TRBV5-1 and J usage is TRBJ2-5, with TRBD1 as a possible D gene (5 bases). The CDR3 consists of 14 residues. Trimming stripped 4 bases from V and 2 bases from J, with 12 bases between. Germline CDR1 SGHRS, CDR2 YFSETQ.